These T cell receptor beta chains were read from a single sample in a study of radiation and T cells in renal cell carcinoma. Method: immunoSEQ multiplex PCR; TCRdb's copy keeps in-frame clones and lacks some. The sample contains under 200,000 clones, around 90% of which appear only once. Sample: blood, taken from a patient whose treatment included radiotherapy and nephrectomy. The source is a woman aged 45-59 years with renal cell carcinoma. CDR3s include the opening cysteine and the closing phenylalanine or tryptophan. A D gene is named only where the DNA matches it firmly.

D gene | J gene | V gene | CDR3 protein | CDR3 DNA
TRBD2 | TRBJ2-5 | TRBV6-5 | CASSPRTSGAGEQYF | TGTGCCAGCAGTCCCAGGACTAGCGGGGCCGGGGAGCAGTACTTC
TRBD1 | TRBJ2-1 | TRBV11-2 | CASSQGADNEQFF | TGTGCCAGCAGCCAGGGGGCAGACAATGAGCAGTTCTTC
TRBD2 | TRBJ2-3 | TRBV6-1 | CASRLAGSTDTQYF | TGTGCCAGTCGACTAGCGGGGAGCACAGATACGCAGTATTTT
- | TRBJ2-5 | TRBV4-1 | CASSQDVGREETQYF | TGCGCCAGCAGCCAAGATGTGGGTAGGGAGGAGACCCAGTACTTC
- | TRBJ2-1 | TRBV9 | CASSVENNYNEQFF | TGTGCCAGCAGCGTAGAGAACAACTACAATGAGCAGTTCTTC
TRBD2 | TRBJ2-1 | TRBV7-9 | CASSLPGGPYEQFF | TGTGCCAGCAGCTTGCCGGGGGGGCCCTATGAGCAGTTCTTC
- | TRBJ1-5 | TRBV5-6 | CASSLKGRRNQPQHF | TGTGCCAGCAGCTTAAAGGGTAGGCGCAATCAGCCCCAGCATTTT
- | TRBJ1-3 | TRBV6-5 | CASSYSKFFSGNTIYF | TGTGCCAGCAGTTACAGTAAATTCTTCTCTGGAAACACCATATATTTT
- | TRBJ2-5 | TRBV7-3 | CASSLTRPGAGQETQYF | TGTGCCAGCAGCTTAACCCGGCCAGGGGCGGGGCAAGAGACCCAGTACTTC
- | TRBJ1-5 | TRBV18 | CASSLDRFNQPQHF | TGTGCCAGCTCCCTCGACAGATTTAATCAGCCCCAGCATTTT